In its sample, the clone carrying this T cell receptor beta chain was seen once. The sample originates from a study of control samples from healthy donors and cancer patients. Produced via immunoSEQ multiplex PCR; TCRdb's table is partial and in-frame only. Altogether 150,000 to 170,000 clones are present, around 95% being singletons, with the ten largest covering around 6.2%. The CDR3 runs to 15 residues. Germline CDR1 SNHLY, CDR2 FYNNEI. After removal of 4 bases from V and 5 bases from J, the junction contained 8 bases not matched to a gene. The source material was blood. J is TRBJ2-7 and V is TRBV2; 10 bases are a match to TRBD1. The sequence derives from a man in his forties in good health. The CDR3, as DNA: TGTGCCAGCAGTGCAACGGGACAGGGGACCCACGAGCAGTACTTC. This sequence encodes CASSATGQGTHEQYF.